The entry that follows covers one TCR beta chain sequence. Which antigen it targets is not known. Per-base qualities were not stored, and no clone one base away is much larger. The trial excluded patients who had a history of autoimmune disease or were on systemic immunosuppression. Peripheral blood for TCR sequencing was collected from all dose cohorts at baseline, on cycle 4 day 1, and on cycle 7 day 1. Samples were obtained from an open-label, multicenter, first-in-human phase I dose-escalation trial of ivuxolimab. The trial enrolled adults with locally advanced or metastatic head and neck squamous cell, hepatocellular, melanoma or renal cell carcinoma. Before TCR sequencing, CD4+ T cells and CD8+ T cells from peripheral blood were sorted into separate populations. Genomic DNA was extracted from sorted cells for sequencing of the TCRbeta CDR3 region. TCRbeta CDR3 regions were sequenced using the immunoSEQ Assay. What TCRdb holds here is the immuneACCESS table cut down to in-frame rearrangements. Part of the clones is not present; checked against another copy, under half of the missing clones reflect an unresolved V gene, and the others are unexplained. This sample comprises around 150,000 clones, around 94% of them detected only once. About 0.33% of the sample comes from the top ten.

This specimen belongs to a study of OX40 agonist ivuxolimab in advanced cancers. Context from the whole study: Ivuxolimab was an agonistic, fully human IgG2 monoclonal antibody directed against OX40 (CD134), a costimulatory receptor. The paper describes the monotherapy dose-escalation part (N ≈ 52 patients) of the phase I trial of ivuxolimab. Partial responses occurred in three dose-escalation patients, of whom one had hepatocellular carcinoma and two had cutaneous melanoma. Prior anti-PD-1, anti-PD-L1 or anti-CTLA-4 therapy was permitted, and checkpoint inhibitors had been received by about 36% of dose-escalation patients. Among the 50 to 55 dose-escalation patients, about 19 had hepatocellular carcinoma, 15 or so melanoma, 9 renal cell carcinoma and 9 head and neck cancer. The point of sequencing TCRbeta in the periphery was to test whether ivuxolimab changed TCR sequence diversity and drove clonal T-cell expansion. Intravenous ivuxolimab was administered to patients every 2 weeks at six dose levels: 0.01, 0.1, 0.3, 1.5, 3 and 10 mg/kg. The dose-escalation cohort was 82.7% male with a mean age of approximately 60 years, ranging from roughly 20 to 85. What the research found in general, with its limitations: Clonal expansion of both CD4+ and CD8+ blood T cells was observed from baseline to week 6 at doses 0.1 to 3.0 mg/kg. Antigen specificity was not determined for the clonally expanded peripheral T cells. Low levels of normalized T-cell clonal expansion were also seen in some patients who did not respond. On average, CD8+ T cells showed more expanded clones than CD4+ T cells after ivuxolimab. In the 0.1-3.0 mg/kg groups, partial responders were among the patients with the lowest normalized peripheral clonal expansion, particularly in CD8+ T cells.

Reading the germline V gene gives CDR1 MNHEY and CDR2 SVGAGI. The junction shows trimming of 1 base on V and 3 bases on J, plus 9 bases between the germline ends. Inclusive of the bounding cysteine and phenylalanine, the CDR3 is 14 residues long. Of all the DNA, just the CDR3 is kept, 42 bases in frame from base 1. The chain is assembled from TRBV6-5 and TRBJ1-1; 5 matching bases give a weak D call of TRBD1. This specimen consisted of CD4+ or CD8+ T cells sorted from blood, obtained in a trial of the OX40 agonist ivuxolimab. The source of this sequence is an adult with an advanced solid tumor such as melanoma, head and neck, liver or kidney cancer. The sequenced DNA is TGTGCCAGCAGTTACTTCAGGGTAGACACTGAAGCTTTCTTT. This is translated as CASSYFRVDTEAFF.